Sequencing of this T cell receptor (beta chain) was carried out in a study of blood T cell repertoires in COVID-19. This table comes from immunoSEQ multiplex PCR, and its TCRdb copy is limited to in-frame clones, with some not included. The repertoire holds over 200,000 clones, 80% to 95% seen once, with over 0.75% in the top ten. Losses at the gene ends were 3 bases for V and 0 bases for J; bases not matched to a gene: 6. The CDR3 is made up of 15 amino acids. Germline CDR1 SQVTM, CDR2 ANQGSEA. The origin of this receptor is a man between 60 and 75 years old with COVID-19, enrolled during active disease. This sequence joins TRBV29-1 and TRBJ1-1; 8 bases map to TRBD1. The sample was peripheral blood. CDR3 in amino acids: CSVEPKQGVNTEAFF. Here the CDR3 DNA reads TGCAGCGTTGAGCCTAAACAGGGGGTGAACACTGAAGCTTTCTTT.